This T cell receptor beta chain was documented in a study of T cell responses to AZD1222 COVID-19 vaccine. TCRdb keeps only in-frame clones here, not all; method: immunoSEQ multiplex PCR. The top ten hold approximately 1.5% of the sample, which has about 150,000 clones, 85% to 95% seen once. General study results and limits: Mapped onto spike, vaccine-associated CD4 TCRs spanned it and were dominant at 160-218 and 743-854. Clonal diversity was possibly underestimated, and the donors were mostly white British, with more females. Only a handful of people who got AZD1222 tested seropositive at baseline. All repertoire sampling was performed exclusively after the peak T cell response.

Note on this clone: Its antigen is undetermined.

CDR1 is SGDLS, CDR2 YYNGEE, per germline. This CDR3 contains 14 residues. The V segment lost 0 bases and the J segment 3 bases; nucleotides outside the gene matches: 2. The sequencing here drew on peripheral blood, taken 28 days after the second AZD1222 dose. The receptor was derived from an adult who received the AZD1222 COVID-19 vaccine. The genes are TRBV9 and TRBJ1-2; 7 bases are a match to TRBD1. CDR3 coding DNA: TGTGCCAGCAGCGTAGCCGGGACAGACTATGGCTACACCTTC. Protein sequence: CASSVAGTDYGYTF.